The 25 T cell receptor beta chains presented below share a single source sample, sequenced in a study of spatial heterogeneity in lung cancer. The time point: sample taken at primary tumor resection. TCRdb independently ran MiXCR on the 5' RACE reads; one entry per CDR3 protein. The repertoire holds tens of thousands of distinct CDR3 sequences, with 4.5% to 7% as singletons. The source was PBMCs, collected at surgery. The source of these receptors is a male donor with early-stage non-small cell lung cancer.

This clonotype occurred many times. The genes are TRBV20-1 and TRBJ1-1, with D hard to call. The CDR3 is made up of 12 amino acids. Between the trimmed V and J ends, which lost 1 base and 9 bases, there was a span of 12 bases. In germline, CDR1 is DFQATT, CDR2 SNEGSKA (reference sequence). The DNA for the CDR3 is TGCAGTGCTAGAGCTAAAAGCCTTAAAGCTTTCTTT. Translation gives CSARAKSLKAFF.

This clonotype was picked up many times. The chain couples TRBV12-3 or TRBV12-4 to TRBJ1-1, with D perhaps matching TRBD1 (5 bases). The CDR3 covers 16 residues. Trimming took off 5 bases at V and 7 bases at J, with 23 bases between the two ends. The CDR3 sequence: CASSQRPGSRRVEAFF. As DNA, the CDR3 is TGTGCCAGCAGTCAGCGACCAGGGTCCCGCAGGGTTGAAGCTTTCTTT.

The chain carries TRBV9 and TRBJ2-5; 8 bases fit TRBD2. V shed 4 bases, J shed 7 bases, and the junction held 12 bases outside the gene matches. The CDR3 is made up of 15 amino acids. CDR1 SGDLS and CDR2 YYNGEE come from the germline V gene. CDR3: CASSPPGLVGGTQYF. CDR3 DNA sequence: TGTGCCAGCAGCCCTCCGGGACTAGTAGGTGGGACCCAGTACTTC.

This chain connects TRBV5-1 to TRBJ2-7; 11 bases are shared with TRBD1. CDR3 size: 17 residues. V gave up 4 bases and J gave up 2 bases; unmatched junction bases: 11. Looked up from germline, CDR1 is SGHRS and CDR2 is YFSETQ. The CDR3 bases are TGCGCCAGCAGCGGGGACACCGGGACAGGGGGAACCTACGAGCAGTACTTC. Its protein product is CASSGDTGTGGTYEQYF.

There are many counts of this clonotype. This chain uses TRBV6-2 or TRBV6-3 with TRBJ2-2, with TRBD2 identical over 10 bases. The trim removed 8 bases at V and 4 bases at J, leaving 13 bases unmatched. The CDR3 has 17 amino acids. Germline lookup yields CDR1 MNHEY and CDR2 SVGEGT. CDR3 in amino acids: CASRLPLAGAVTGELFF. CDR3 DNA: TGTGCCAGCCGATTACCCCTAGCGGGAGCTGTCACCGGGGAGCTGTTTTTT.

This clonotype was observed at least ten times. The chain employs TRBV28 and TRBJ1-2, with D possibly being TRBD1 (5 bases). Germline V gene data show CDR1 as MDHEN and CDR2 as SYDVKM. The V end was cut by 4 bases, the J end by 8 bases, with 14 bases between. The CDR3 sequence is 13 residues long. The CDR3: CASSYQGVGGYTF. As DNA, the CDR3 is TGTGCCAGCAGTTATCAGGGTGTAGGCGGCTACACCTTC.

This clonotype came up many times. The CDR3 protein is CAIGGDTDTQYF. Here the CDR3 DNA reads TGTGCCATCGGAGGGGACACAGATACGCAGTATTTT. V is TRBV6-2 or TRBV6-3 and J is TRBJ2-3, with a weak D call TRBD2 (6 bases). Germline loops: CDR1 MNHEY, CDR2 SVGEGT. The CDR3 sequence is 12 residues long. V lost 10 bases, J lost 2 bases, and 10 bases lay in between.

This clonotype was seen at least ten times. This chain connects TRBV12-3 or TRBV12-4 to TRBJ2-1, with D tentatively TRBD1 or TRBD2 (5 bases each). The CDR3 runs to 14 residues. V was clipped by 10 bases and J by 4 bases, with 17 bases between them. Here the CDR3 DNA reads TGTGCCACCTTGACCGGGACGCCGTACAATGAGCAGTTCTTC. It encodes CATLTGTPYNEQFF.

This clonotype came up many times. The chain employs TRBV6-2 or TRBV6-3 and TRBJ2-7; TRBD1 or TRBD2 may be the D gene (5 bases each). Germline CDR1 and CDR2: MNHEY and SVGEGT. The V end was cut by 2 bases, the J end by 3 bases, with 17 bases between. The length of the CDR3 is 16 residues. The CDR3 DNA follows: TGTGCCAGCAGTTACGCGAGGGGAAGGGAAAGCTACGAGCAGTACTTC. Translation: CASSYARGRESYEQYF.

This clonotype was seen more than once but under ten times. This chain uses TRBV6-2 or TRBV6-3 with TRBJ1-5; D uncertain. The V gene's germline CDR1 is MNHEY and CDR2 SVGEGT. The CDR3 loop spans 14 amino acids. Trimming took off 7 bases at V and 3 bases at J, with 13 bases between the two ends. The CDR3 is CASIRNRANQPQHF. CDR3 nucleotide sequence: TGTGCCAGCATACGCAATCGGGCCAATCAGCCCCAGCATTTT.

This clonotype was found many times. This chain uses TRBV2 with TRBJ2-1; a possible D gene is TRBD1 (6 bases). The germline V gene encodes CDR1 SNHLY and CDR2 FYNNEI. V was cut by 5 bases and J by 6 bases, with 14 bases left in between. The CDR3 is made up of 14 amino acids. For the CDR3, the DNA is TGTGCCAGCAGTATACAGGGAAGAGGCAATGAGCAGTTCTTC. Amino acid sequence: CASSIQGRGNEQFF.

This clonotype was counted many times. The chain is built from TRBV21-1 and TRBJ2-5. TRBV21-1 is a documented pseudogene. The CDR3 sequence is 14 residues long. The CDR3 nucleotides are TGTGCCAGCAGCAAAGAGGTCGGGCAAGAGACCCAGTACTTC. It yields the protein CASSKEVGQETQYF.

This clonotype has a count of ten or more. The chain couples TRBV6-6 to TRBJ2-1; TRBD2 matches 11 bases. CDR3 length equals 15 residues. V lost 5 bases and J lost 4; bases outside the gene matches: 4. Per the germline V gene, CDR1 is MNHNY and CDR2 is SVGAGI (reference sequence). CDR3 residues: CASSPGLAGYNEQFF. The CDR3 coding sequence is TGTGCCAGCAGTCCAGGACTAGCGGGTTACAATGAGCAGTTCTTC.

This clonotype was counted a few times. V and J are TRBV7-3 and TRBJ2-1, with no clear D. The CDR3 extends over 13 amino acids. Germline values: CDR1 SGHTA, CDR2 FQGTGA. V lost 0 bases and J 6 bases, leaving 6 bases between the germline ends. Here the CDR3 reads CASSLTQINEQFF. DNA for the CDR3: TGTGCCAGCAGCTTAACTCAAATCAATGAGCAGTTCTTC.

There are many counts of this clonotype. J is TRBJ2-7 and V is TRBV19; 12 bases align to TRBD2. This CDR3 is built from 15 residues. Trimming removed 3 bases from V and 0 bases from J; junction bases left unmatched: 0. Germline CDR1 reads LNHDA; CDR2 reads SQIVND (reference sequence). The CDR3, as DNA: TGTGCCAGTAGTATGACTAGCGGGGGCTCCTACGAGCAGTACTTC. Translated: CASSMTSGGSYEQYF.

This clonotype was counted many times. The CDR3 reads CASSLRGTYEQYF. CDR3 bases: TGTGCCAGCAGCTTAAGGGGGACCTACGAGCAGTACTTC. The rearrangement links TRBV7-2 to TRBJ2-7; D is possibly TRBD1 (6 bases). CDR1 SGHTA and CDR2 FQGNSA come from the germline V gene. V was shortened by 2 bases and J by 2 bases, with 7 bases between the two germline ends. CDR3 size: 13 residues.

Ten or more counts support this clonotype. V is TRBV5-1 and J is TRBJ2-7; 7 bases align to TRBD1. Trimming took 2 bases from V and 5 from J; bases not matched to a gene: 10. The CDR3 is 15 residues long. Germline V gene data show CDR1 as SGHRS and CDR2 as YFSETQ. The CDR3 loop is CASSFLQGQTHEQYF. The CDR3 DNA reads TGCGCCAGCAGCTTCTTACAGGGACAGACCCACGAGCAGTACTTC.

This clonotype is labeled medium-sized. The CDR3 nucleotides read TGTGCCAGCAGCCCCGGGACTTCCTCGGCCGGGGAGCTGTTTTTT. It translates to CASSPGTSSAGELFF. The chain couples TRBV7-2 to TRBJ2-2; a weak D match, TRBD2 (6 bases). The CDR3 extends over 15 amino acids. V was shortened by 5 bases and J by 6 bases, with 16 bases between the two germline ends. Germline V CDR1 and CDR2: SGHTA, FQGNSA.

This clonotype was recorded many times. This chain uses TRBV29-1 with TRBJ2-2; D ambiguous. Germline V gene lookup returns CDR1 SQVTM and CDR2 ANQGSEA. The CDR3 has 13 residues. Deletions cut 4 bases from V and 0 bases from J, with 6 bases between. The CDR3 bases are TGCAGCGTTGCAGCCGCGAACACCGGGGAGCTGTTTTTT. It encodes CSVAAANTGELFF.

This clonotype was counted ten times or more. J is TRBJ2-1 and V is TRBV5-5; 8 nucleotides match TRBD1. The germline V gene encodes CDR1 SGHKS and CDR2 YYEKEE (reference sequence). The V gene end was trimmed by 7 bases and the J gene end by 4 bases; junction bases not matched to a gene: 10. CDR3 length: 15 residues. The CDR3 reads CASGDRGGLYNEQFF. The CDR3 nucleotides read TGTGCCAGCGGAGACAGGGGAGGCCTTTACAATGAGCAGTTCTTC.

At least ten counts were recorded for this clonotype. CDR3 nucleotide sequence: TGTGCCAGCAGCCCCGAGGCCGGGACTACCGGAGGGAGCATGTTTTTT. As protein: CASSPEAGTTGGSMFF. The chain uses TRBV7-3 and TRBJ2-2; 7 bases match TRBD2. J gave up 15 bases and V 5 bases, and 21 bases lay outside the gene matches. CDR3 length: 16 residues. Germline CDR1 reads SGHTA; CDR2 reads FQGTGA.

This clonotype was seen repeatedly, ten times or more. CDR3 sequence (DNA): TGCAGTGCTAGGCCCACAGGGACTGGAAACACCATATATTTT. Translating it yields CSARPTGTGNTIYF. The rearrangement links TRBV20-1 to TRBJ1-3; possible D gene TRBD1, 6 bases. In germline, CDR1 is DFQATT, CDR2 SNEGSKA (reference sequence). This CDR3 is 14 amino acids long. Deletions cut 3 bases from V and 2 bases from J, with 11 bases between.

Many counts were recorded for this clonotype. The CDR3 bases are TGTGCCAGCAGCTTTTTTGGGGGAGGTACCGGGGAGCTGTTTTTT. Protein product: CASSFFGGGTGELFF. The gene calls are TRBV7-2 and TRBJ2-2; a possible D gene is TRBD2 (6 bases). Germline V gene lookup returns CDR1 SGHTA and CDR2 FQGNSA. The CDR3 spans 15 residues. Trimming pared 3 bases from V and 5 bases from J, leaving 13 bases between.

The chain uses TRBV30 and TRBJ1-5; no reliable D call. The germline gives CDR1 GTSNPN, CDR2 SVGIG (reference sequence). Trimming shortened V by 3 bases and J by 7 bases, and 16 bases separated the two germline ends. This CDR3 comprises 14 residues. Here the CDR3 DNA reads TGTGCCTGGAGGGGTAACAGCCGCGGGCAGCCCCAGCATTTT. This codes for CAWRGNSRGQPQHF.

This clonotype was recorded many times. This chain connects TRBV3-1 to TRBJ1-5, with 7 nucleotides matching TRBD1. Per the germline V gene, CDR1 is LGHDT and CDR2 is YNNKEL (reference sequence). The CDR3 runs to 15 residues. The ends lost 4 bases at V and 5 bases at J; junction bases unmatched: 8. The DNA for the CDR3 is TGTGCCAGCAGCCCAACCGGGACAGAATATCAGCCCCAGCATTTT. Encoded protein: CASSPTGTEYQPQHF.